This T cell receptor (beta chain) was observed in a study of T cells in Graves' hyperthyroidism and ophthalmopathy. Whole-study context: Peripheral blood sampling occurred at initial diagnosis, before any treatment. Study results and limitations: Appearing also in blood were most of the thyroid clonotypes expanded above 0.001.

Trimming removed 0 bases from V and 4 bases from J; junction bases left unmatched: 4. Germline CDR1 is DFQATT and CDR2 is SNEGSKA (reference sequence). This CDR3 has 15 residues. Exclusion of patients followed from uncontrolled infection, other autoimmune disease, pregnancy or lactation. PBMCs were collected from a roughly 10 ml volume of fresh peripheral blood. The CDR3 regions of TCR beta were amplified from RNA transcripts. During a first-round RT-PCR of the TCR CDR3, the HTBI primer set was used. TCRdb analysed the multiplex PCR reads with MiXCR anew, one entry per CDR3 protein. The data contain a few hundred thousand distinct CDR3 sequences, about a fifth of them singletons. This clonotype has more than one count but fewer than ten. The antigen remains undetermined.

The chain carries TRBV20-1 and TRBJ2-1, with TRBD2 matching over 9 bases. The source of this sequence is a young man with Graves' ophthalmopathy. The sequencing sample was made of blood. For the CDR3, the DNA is TGCAGTGCTAGAGATCTGCGGGGGGGTTACAATGAGCAGTTCTTC. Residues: CSARDLRGGYNEQFF.